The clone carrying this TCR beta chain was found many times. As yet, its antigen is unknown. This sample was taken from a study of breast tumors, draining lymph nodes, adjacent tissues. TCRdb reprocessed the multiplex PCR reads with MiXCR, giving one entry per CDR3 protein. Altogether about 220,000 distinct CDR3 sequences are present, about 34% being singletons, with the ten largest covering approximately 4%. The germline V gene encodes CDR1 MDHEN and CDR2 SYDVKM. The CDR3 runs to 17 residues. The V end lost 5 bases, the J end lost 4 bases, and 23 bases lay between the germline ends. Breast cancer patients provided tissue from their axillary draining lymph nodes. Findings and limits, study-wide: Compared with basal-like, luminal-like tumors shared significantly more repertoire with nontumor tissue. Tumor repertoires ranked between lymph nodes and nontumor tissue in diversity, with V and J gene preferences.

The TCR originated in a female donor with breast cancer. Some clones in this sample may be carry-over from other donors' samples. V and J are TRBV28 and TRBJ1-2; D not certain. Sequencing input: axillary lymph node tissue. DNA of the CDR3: TGTGCCAGCAGTCGGTCAGGTTCGGCACACGGGCGCTATGGCTACACCTTC. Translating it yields CASSRSGSAHGRYGYTF.